A single sample gave rise to the 32 T cell receptor beta chains below, sequenced in a study of vaccination effects on CD4 cells after COVID-19. No antigen has been assigned to these receptors. With the ViraFEST assay, the study expanded antigen-specific CD4+ T cells using viral peptide pools, then sequenced them. At the end of 10 days of culture, CD4+ T cells were isolated. Participants were vaccinated with two doses of either the BNT162b2 or mRNA-1273 vaccine. Only in-frame clones appear in the TCRdb table, and some are missing; sequencing was by immunoSEQ multiplex PCR. The table includes approximately 30,000 clones, about 83% detected once. The starting material was CD4+ T cells from PBMCs cultured with HCoV-NL63 spike peptides, obtained after COVID-19 vaccination. The receptors originated from a human donor who received a COVID-19 vaccine. Some clones in this sample may be carry-over from other donors' samples.

The chain couples TRBV6-5 to TRBJ1-5, with 9 bases matching TRBD1. Germline loops: CDR1 MNHEY, CDR2 SVGAGI. Trimming cost V 5 bases and J 6 bases; bases outside gene matches: 8. CDR3 length: 15 amino acids. The chain's CDR3 is CASSRTGATGQPQHF. The CDR3 bases are TGTGCCAGCAGTCGGACAGGGGCCACGGGTCAGCCCCAGCATTTT.

This rearrangement joins TRBV12-1 to TRBJ2-7; the DNA was not used to check the table's D call, TRBD1. TRBV12-1 is a known pseudogene. This CDR3 has 15 residues. The CDR3 spells CASSSNRGLSYEQYF. CDR3 nucleotides: TGTGCCAGCAGCTCGAACAGGGGGCTCTCCTACGAGCAGTACTTC.

In this sample, this clone turned up a few times. The chain uses TRBV5-1 and TRBJ2-1; TRBD2 agrees at 9 bases. The trim removed 0 bases at V and 8 bases at J, leaving 15 bases unmatched. Germline-derived CDR1 and CDR2 are SGHRS and YFSETQ. The CDR3 loop spans 18 amino acids. The CDR3 spells CASSLAARGGAALDEQFF. CDR3 bases: TGCGCCAGCAGCTTGGCCGCTCGCGGGGGGGCCGCTTTGGATGAGCAGTTCTTC. Looking up the rest from reference TRBV5-1 and TRBJ2-1 gives the full variable domain: KAGVTQTPRYLIKTRGQQVTLSCSPISGHRSVSWYQQTPGQGLQFLFEYFSETQRNKGNFPGRFSGRQFSNSRSEMNVSTLELGDSALYLCASSLAARGGAALDEQFFGPGTRLTVL.

This clone has only a few counts. The CDR3 DNA sequence: TGTGCCAGCAGCTTGCTGACTAGCGGGGGGGCTGATACGCAGTATTTT. It codes for CASSLLTSGGADTQYF. This chain links TRBV13 with TRBJ2-3; TRBD2 matches at 14 bases. Germline V gives CDR1 PRHDT, CDR2 FYEKMQ (reference sequence). CDR3 length: 16 residues. The V gene end was trimmed by 3 bases and the J gene end by 6 bases; junction bases not matched to a gene: 5.

This clone was seen a few times. The chain couples TRBV18 to TRBJ1-6; D perhaps matches TRBD1 (6 bases). V was shortened by 6 bases and J by 10 bases, with 16 bases between the two germline ends. The germline V gene encodes CDR1 KGHSH and CDR2 LQKENI. The CDR3 spans 14 residues. CDR3 in amino acids: CASSPGQGWSPLHF. CDR3 DNA sequence: TGTGCCAGCTCCCCGGGGCAGGGGTGGTCACCCCTCCACTTT.

CDR3 sequence reads: CASSPSGQGNEKLFF. CDR3 bases: TGTGCCAGCAGTCCATCGGGACAGGGGAATGAAAAACTGTTTTTT. The chain carries TRBV28 and TRBJ1-4; TRBD1 matches 10 bases. The CDR3 loop spans 15 amino acids. V lost 5 bases to trimming and J lost 5 bases; unmatched junction nucleotides: 5. Germline V lookup: CDR1 MDHEN, CDR2 SYDVKM. Filled out from reference TRBV28 and TRBJ1-4, the complete variable domain reads DVKVTQSSRYLVKRTGEKVFLECVQDMDHENMFWYRQDPGLGLRLIYFSYDVKMKEKGDIPEGYSVSREKKERFSLILESASTNQTSMYLCASSPSGQGNEKLFFGSGTQLSVL.

V is TRBV10-3 and J is TRBJ2-5; TRBD1 matches 11 bases. From germline, CDR1 is ENHRY and CDR2 SYGVKD. V lost 2 bases, J lost 5 bases, and 4 bases stayed unmatched. The CDR3 totals 15 residues. For the CDR3, the DNA is TGTGCCATCAGTGAGGCGGACAGGGGGCTGGAGACCCAGTACTTC. Protein sequence: CAISEADRGLETQYF.

The chain is built from TRBV7-3 and TRBJ2-3, with D perhaps TRBD1 (5 bases). Germline loops: CDR1 SGHTA, CDR2 FQGTGA. CDR3 length: 12 amino acids. V dropped 4 bases and J dropped 9 bases, with 11 bases sitting between them. DNA for the CDR3: TGTGCCAGCAGCTCAGGGTTAGGGACGCAGTATTTT. The encoded protein is CASSSGLGTQYF.

This clone was seen a single time. The chain recombines TRBV5-1 with TRBJ2-3, with 8 nucleotides matching TRBD2. The V and J ends lost 1 base and 6 bases, in that order; junction bases with no gene match: 16. The CDR3 is 18 residues long. Germline V gene data show CDR1 as SGHRS and CDR2 as YFSETQ. DNA of the CDR3: TGCGCCAGCAGCTTGAATCTTGGGTTTGGGACTAGTCCCGATACGCAGTATTTT. Its protein product is CASSLNLGFGTSPDTQYF. The entire variable domain, with the rest obtained from reference TRBV5-1 and TRBJ2-3, is as follows: KAGVTQTPRYLIKTRGQQVTLSCSPISGHRSVSWYQQTPGQGLQFLFEYFSETQRNKGNFPGRFSGRQFSNSRSEMNVSTLELGDSALYLCASSLNLGFGTSPDTQYFGPGTRLTVL.

This chain links TRBV12-5 with TRBJ2-3, with 9 bases matching TRBD2. Germline V gene data show CDR1 as LGHNT and CDR2 as FRNRAP. There are 15 residues in the CDR3. V was pared by 3 bases and J by 10 bases, with 11 bases of the junction left unmatched. This CDR3 reads CASGLILAGVGAQYF. CDR3 nucleotide sequence: TGTGCTAGTGGTTTAATACTAGCGGGTGTTGGTGCGCAGTATTTT.

This clone was seen a single time. The genes are TRBV7-9 and TRBJ1-1; TRBD1 is a possible D gene (5 bases). V was clipped by 4 bases and J by 6 bases, with 12 bases between them. CDR1 SEHNR and CDR2 FQNEAQ come from the germline V gene (reference sequence). There are 13 residues in the CDR3. The CDR3 DNA is TGTGCCAGCAGCTCTCAGGGTGGGGCTGAAGCTTTCTTT. Translation gives CASSSQGGAEAFF. Complete variable domain (other parts from reference TRBV7-9 and TRBJ1-1): DTGVSQNPRHKITKRGQNVTFRCDPISEHNRLYWYRQTLGQGPEFLTYFQNEAQLEKSRLLSDRFSAERPKGSFSTLEIQRTEQGDSAMYLCASSSQGGAEAFFGQGTRLTVV.

The chain couples TRBV5-5 to TRBJ2-2; D possibly uses TRBD1 or TRBD2 (5 bases each). The V gene's germline CDR1 is SGHKS and CDR2 YYEKEE (reference sequence). The CDR3 contains 15 residues. Trimming removed 2 bases at V and 6 bases at J, with 14 bases between. The CDR3: CASSLRRVGAGELFF. CDR3 in DNA: TGTGCCAGCAGCTTACGGCGGGTAGGGGCCGGGGAGCTGTTTTTT.

The chain couples TRBV5-5 to TRBJ2-7; D is unclear. Trimming stripped 5 bases from V and 3 bases from J, with 18 bases between. This CDR3 is 15 amino acids long. CDR1 and CDR2 from the germline V gene are SGHKS and YYEKEE (reference sequence). The CDR3 reads CASRVGPTPRYEQYF. CDR3 bases: TGTGCCAGCAGAGTGGGTCCCACTCCTCGCTACGAGCAGTACTTC.

V and J are TRBV11-3 and TRBJ2-2, with TRBD2 as a possible D gene (6 bases). Germline loops: CDR1 SGHNT, CDR2 YENEEA. The ends were cut back, 1 base at V and 0 bases at J, with 9 bases in the middle. The CDR3 is 16 residues long. The CDR3 sequence: CASSLVGGPNTGELFF. DNA of the CDR3: TGTGCCAGCAGCTTAGTGGGAGGCCCGAACACCGGGGAGCTGTTTTTT.

The V and J genes are TRBV24-1 and TRBJ2-1; 8 bases map to TRBD1. The CDR3 runs to 17 residues. Germline lookup yields CDR1 KGHDR and CDR2 SFDVKD. Trimming cost V 4 bases and J 2 bases; bases outside gene matches: 9. The CDR3, as DNA: TGTGCCACCAGTGACACAGGGGGAACTCCTCCCTACAATGAGCAGTTCTTC. It codes for CATSDTGGTPPYNEQFF.

This sequence joins TRBV6-6 and TRBJ2-7, with D possibly matching TRBD1 (5 bases). The CDR3 length is 14 residues. CDR1 is MNHNY and CDR2 is SVGAGI in the germline V gene (reference sequence). The ends were cut back, 2 bases at V and 3 bases at J, with 11 bases in the middle. CDR3 in DNA: TGTGCCAGCAGTTACGAGCCAGGGCTCTACGAGCAGTACGTC. This encodes CASSYEPGLYEQYV.

The CDR3 DNA is TGTGCCAGTAGGGGAACAGTTAATGAAAAACTGTTTTTT. This translates into CASRGTVNEKLFF. The J gene is TRBJ1-4, the V gene TRBV19, with no clear D. Trimming left V 6 bases short and J 4 bases short, with 9 bases between. CDR1 LNHDA and CDR2 SQIVND come from the germline V gene (reference sequence). There are 13 residues in the CDR3.

The chain couples TRBV5-8 to TRBJ1-2; D unresolved. Germline CDR1 is SGHTS and CDR2 is YDEGEE. V lost 5 bases, J lost 8 bases, and 16 bases lay in between. The CDR3 is made up of 13 amino acids. CDR3 in DNA: TGTGCCAGCAGTACTGGTGCAGCTATCGGCTACACCTTC. Protein product: CASSTGAAIGYTF.

This clone was seen just once. This rearrangement joins TRBV4-1 to TRBJ2-3, with 13 bases identical to TRBD2. The J segment lost 5 bases and the V segment lost 3 bases, leaving 8 bases of the junction unmatched. Looked up from germline, CDR1 is MGHRA and CDR2 is YSYEKL. The CDR3 consists of 17 residues. CDR3 bases: TGCGCCAGCAGCCAGGGAGGGACTAGCGGGGTGAGAGATACGCAGTATTTT. It specifies CASSQGGTSGVRDTQYF.

This clone was counted a single time. The CDR3: CASTREVRALWNTGELFF. The CDR3 nucleotides read TGTGCCAGTACTAGGGAGGTCAGGGCGTTGTGGAACACCGGGGAGCTGTTTTTT. V is TRBV19 and J is TRBJ2-2; weak D call: TRBD2 (6 bases). The V end lost 7 bases, the J end lost 1 base, and 22 bases lay between the germline ends. The CDR3 has 18 amino acids. Looked up from germline, CDR1 is LNHDA and CDR2 is SQIVND (reference sequence).

This chain uses TRBV5-4 with TRBJ2-5, with D tentatively TRBD1 (7 bases). Germline CDR1 SGHNT, CDR2 YYREEE (reference sequence). V was pared by 3 bases and J by 7 bases, with 16 bases between. The CDR3 extends over 14 amino acids. As DNA, the CDR3 is TGTGCCAGCAGCTCAGGGGGGCTCTCGGGGACCCAGTACTTC. Its translation: CASSSGGLSGTQYF.

V gene TRBV6-2 or TRBV6-3 combines with J gene TRBJ2-7; D call uncertain. The CDR3 loop spans 15 amino acids. Per the germline V gene, CDR1 is MNHEY and CDR2 is SVGEGT. The V and J ends lost 0 bases and 2 bases respectively, with 11 bases between them. The DNA of the CDR3 is TGTGCCAGCAGTTACTCTATCGGCAGCCCCTACGAGCAGTACGTC. Amino acid sequence: CASSYSIGSPYEQYV.

The V call is TRBV3-1 (or the pseudogene TRBV3-2), the J call TRBJ1-2; TRBD1 is a possible D gene (6 bases). The CDR3 contains 15 residues. The ends were cut back, 4 bases at V and 3 bases at J, with 15 bases in the middle. Germline values: CDR1 LGHDT, CDR2 YNNKEL (reference sequence). In nucleotides, the CDR3 is TGTGCCAGCAGCCCACGGACAGTTGTGTACTATGGCTACACCTTC. It codes for CASSPRTVVYYGYTF.

This chain joins TRBV2 and TRBJ2-5; D gene ambiguous. The CDR3 has 14 residues. In germline, CDR1 is SNHLY, CDR2 FYNNEI. The germline V and J ends were trimmed by 6 bases and 2 bases, with 13 bases remaining between them. The CDR3 coding sequence is TGTGCCAGCAGCGGGTACTGGCAGCAAGAGACCCAGTACTTC. This gives the protein CASSGYWQQETQYF.

V usage is TRBV4-1 and J usage is TRBJ2-5; D ambiguous. The CDR3 extends over 17 amino acids. The germline CDR1 and CDR2 sequences are MGHRA and YSYEKL. V lost 3 bases to trimming and J lost 7 bases, with 24 bases between them. CDR3 in DNA: TGCGCCAGCAGCCAGCCTTGGGGTGGACGGCATGGATGGACCCAGTACTTC. Protein product: CASSQPWGGRHGWTQYF.

The rearrangement links TRBV5-6 to TRBJ1-1, with D perhaps TRBD1 (5 bases). The length of the CDR3 is 13 residues. Germline-derived CDR1 and CDR2 are SGHDT and YYEEEE. V was trimmed by 0 bases and J by 4 bases, leaving 7 bases between them. As DNA, the CDR3 is TGTGCCAGCAGCTTGGGGGGGGGCACTGAAGCTTTCTTT. Translation gives CASSLGGGTEAFF.

The rearrangement uses TRBV12-3 or TRBV12-4 and TRBJ1-2; 7 bases line up with TRBD1. CDR3 size: 13 residues. The V gene end was trimmed by 6 bases and the J gene end by 3 bases; junction bases not matched to a gene: 4. As DNA, the CDR3 is TGTGCCAGCAGGCCAACAGGGGACTATGGCTACACCTTC. It codes for CASRPTGDYGYTF.

The chain links TRBV7-2 to TRBJ2-1; 11 bases match TRBD2. Losses at the gene ends were 3 bases for V and 8 bases for J; bases not matched to a gene: 3. CDR1 is SGHTA and CDR2 is FQGNSA in the germline V gene. The CDR3 spans 14 residues. The CDR3 DNA follows: TGTGCCAGCAGCTTTCTAGCGGGGGGATATGAGCAGTTCTTC. Protein: CASSFLAGGYEQFF.

The rearrangement joins TRBV6-2 or TRBV6-3 to TRBJ2-1, with 13 bases matching TRBD2. The CDR3 consists of 16 residues. Germline V lookup: CDR1 MNHEY, CDR2 SVGEGT. V lost 0 bases, J lost 8 bases, and 4 bases stayed unmatched. The CDR3 DNA reads as TGTGCCAGCAGTTACTCCGGGACTAGCGGGGCCTATGAGCAGTTCTTC. Its protein is CASSYSGTSGAYEQFF.

This sequence joins TRBV24-1 and TRBJ2-3; 7 bases line up with TRBD2. V shed 5 bases, J shed 6 bases, and the junction held 10 bases outside the gene matches. The germline gives CDR1 KGHDR, CDR2 SFDVKD. This CDR3 is 15 amino acids long. CDR3 in amino acids: CATSGAGGSWDTQYF. For the CDR3, the DNA is TGTGCCACCAGTGGCGCCGGGGGGTCTTGGGATACGCAGTATTTT.

V usage is TRBV18 and J usage is TRBJ2-5; tentatively, D is TRBD2 (5 bases). The germline V gene encodes CDR1 KGHSH and CDR2 LQKENI. V shed 2 bases and J shed 4 bases, with 5 bases lying between them. The length of the CDR3 is 12 residues. CDR3 nucleotide sequence: TGTGCCAGCTCACCAGAGGGAGAGACCCAGTACTTC. Amino acids: CASSPEGETQYF.

The genes are TRBV5-6 and TRBJ2-3; weak D call: TRBD1 (6 bases). Deletions cut 4 bases from V and 4 bases from J, with 16 bases between. Germline lookup yields CDR1 SGHDT and CDR2 YYEEEE. The CDR3 contains 15 residues. The CDR3 sequence: CASSPEGERADTQYF. CDR3 bases: TGTGCCAGCAGCCCCGAGGGGGAAAGGGCAGATACGCAGTATTTT. Filled out from reference TRBV5-6 and TRBJ2-3, the complete variable domain reads DAGVTQSPTHLIKTRGQQVTLRCSPKSGHDTVSWYQQALGQGPQFIFQYYEEEERQRGNFPDRFSGHQFPNYSSELNVNALLLGDSALYLCASSPEGERADTQYFGPGTRLTVL.